This T cell receptor beta chain was identified in a study of blood T cells in healthy people across ages (dated by TCRdb to between 2014 and 2017). Background for the entire study: Template switching captured roughly one uniquely barcoded TCR beta cDNA molecule per two T cells in model experiments. The donors were split into four age groups: young (average about 16 years), middle-aged (roughly 39), aged (roughly 65) and long-lived (approximately 80). For two donors (one aged 18 to 30 and one aged 80 or older), the study analyzed two additional independent replicas of 1 million unique cDNA reads from the same blood draw. The study measured age-related changes in TCR beta repertoire diversity using deep sequencing normalized with unique cDNA molecular identifiers. Beyond this particular receptor, the publication reports: Compared with the aged group, the long-lived group had more naive CD4+ T cells, fewer expanded clones and increased TCR diversity, a pattern suggesting age selection. There was a strong correlation between observed TCR beta diversity and the percentage of naive T cells measured by flow cytometry. Conclusive comparison of naive and antigen-experienced compartments was prevented by the profiling of bulk unsorted PBMCs. As age increased, observed TCR beta diversity per million T cells dropped in a roughly linear way, and a significant reduction was already evident by age 40. Because the CMV infection status of the donors was unknown, age-related changes in expanded clonotypes may potentially have been confounded. Estimates of total diversity based on one million sequenced T cells were considered lower bounds and underestimates.

Donors were approximately 42 systemically healthy Caucasian individuals from Russia aged about 6 to 100 years. Each donor gave approximately 9.4 milliliters of peripheral blood, drawn into EDTA-treated Vacutainer tubes. Ficoll-Paque density-gradient centrifugation was used to isolate PBMCs, with at least 6 million per sample. Trizol reagent was used to extract total RNA from PBMCs, with at least 5.5 micrograms per sample. Naive CD45RAhigh/CD27high T cell percentages were measured by flow cytometry on a PBMC aliquot from every donor. The protocol used for the library was 5' RACE. The instrument was an Illumina HiSeq 2500. A second PCR of roughly 7 to 12 cycles was performed with a sample-barcoded 5' primer and a J-beta primer mix. A unique molecular identifier was introduced onto each TCR beta cDNA molecule by a template-switch 5' adaptor carrying 12 random nucleotides. Each sample yielded at least 2.5 million CDR3-containing paired-end reads. First-strand cDNA synthesis was performed from all RNA using the Mint cDNA synthesis kit, with priming by a TRBC-specific oligonucleotide. Following uracil-DNA glycosylase treatment, a first 18-cycle PCR with universal primers M1SS and BC2_uni_R was performed on all cDNA. Per the authors' processing: For normalization, 1 million high-quality reads, each with a distinct molecular identifier, were randomly selected from each sample. Reads with shared molecular identifiers were discarded instead of being binned into consensus sequences. CDR3 identification, clonotype clustering and error correction used MiTCR with a Q25 quality threshold and the strictest error-elimination algorithm. A nonparametric unseen species model with Euler transformation was used to estimate lower-bound total TCR beta diversity. Using fastp at Q25 and MiXCR, TCRdb reprocessed the public reads and kept productive beta chains. Every distinct CDR3 protein forms one entry, paired with its most common genes and DNA. TCRdb's processing, not the authors' own work, is the source of the V and J calls. In all, the sample holds about 780,000 distinct CDR3 sequences, and 20% to 30% of those were seen once. The ten largest clones represent under 3% of the sample.

Trimming accounts for 7 bases at V and 5 bases at J, while the number of junction bases matched to no gene is 3. From cysteine to phenylalanine, the CDR3 is 13 amino acids long. Only CDR3 DNA remains: 39 bases, in frame from the first base. With respect to this clonotype: The antigen it recognizes is unknown. Base qualities are not at hand, and no much larger clone is one base apart.

This sample also belongs to another study, concerning T cells of mothers and their children. Per the second study: Donors were nine systemically healthy Caucasian individuals: three mothers and their six children. cDNA synthesis consumed the entire amount of extracted RNA, loaded at approximately 1.6 ug RNA in each 15 ul reaction. In the second PCR, the M1S primer added sample barcodes and 2-4 random nucleotides. Over 9.5 million TCR beta CDR3 reads were obtained for each mother, and millions of reads were obtained for each child. In both related and unrelated pairs, thymic selection shapes the output of TCR recombination in a similar way, with inherited differences having only a minor effect. Normalized repertoire overlap was always slightly but never significantly higher in related than unrelated mother-child pairs. Persistent microchimeric T cell clones were not detected, at a sensitivity of around 99 clones per million clonotypes. The study used deep NGS to compare TCR beta repertoires of mothers and children, seeking features distinguishing related mother-child pairs from unrelated individuals. The mean age was 40 +/- 4 years for the mothers and approximately 11 +/- 4 years for the children. Libraries were sequenced on Illumina HiSeq 2000 with 100+100 nt paired-end reads after adapter ligation with NEBNext reagents. To avoid cross-contamination, the mother libraries and the child libraries were prepared a month apart and sequenced in separate runs. Between about 500,000 and 2,100,000 distinct TCR beta clonotypes were identified per donor. Naive TCR beta clonotypes were estimated from low-frequency clonotypes matched to each donor's FACS-determined naive share, without sorting.

The TCR comes from a boy aged 5-17 years in good health. Input material: blood. Recombination connected TRBV12-3 or TRBV12-4 to TRBJ2-2; 8 bases in the middle match TRBD1. The DNA is TGTGCCAGCAAGACAGGGGATACCGGGGAGCTGTTTTTT. This is translated as CASKTGDTGELFF.